Shown below are 10 T cell receptor beta chains from a single sample sequenced in a study of blood T cell dynamics during melanoma immunotherapy. As for time point: week 3, after first cycle of checkpoint inhibitor. Data came from immunoSEQ multiplex PCR; TCRdb stores just in-frame clones and leaves some out. Of about 19,000 clones in the sample, about 85% were seen once. The input for sequencing was blood, taken from a patient treated with checkpoint blockade. These receptors all stem from a human donor with melanoma.

The J gene is TRBJ1-3, the V gene TRBV5-1; D is undetermined. With 5 bases removed from V and 0 bases from J, the gap between germline ends came to 12 bases. The germline CDR1 and CDR2 sequences are SGHRS and YFSETQ. The length of the CDR3 is 15 residues. The CDR3 loop reads CASSSDASSGNTIYF. CDR3 coding DNA: TGCGCCAGCAGTTCCGACGCCAGCTCTGGAAACACCATATATTTT.

This clone was detected only once. The V call is TRBV30, the J call TRBJ2-7; maybe TRBD1 (6 bases). CDR1 and CDR2 from the germline V gene are GTSNPN and SVGIG (reference sequence). The CDR3 loop spans 14 amino acids. V was shortened by 8 bases and J by 5 bases, with 22 bases between the two germline ends. CDR3 sequence: CAGSTGIRFHEQYF. The CDR3 nucleotides read TGTGCCGGAAGTACAGGGATTCGGTTCCACGAGCAGTACTTC.

The chain recombines TRBV5-1 with TRBJ2-1; 13 positions match TRBD2. The V segment lost 5 bases and the J segment 8 bases; nucleotides outside the gene matches: 7. There are 15 residues in the CDR3. Germline V gives CDR1 SGHRS, CDR2 YFSETQ. CDR3 residues: CASRAGTSGTHEQFF. The CDR3 nucleotides read TGCGCCAGCAGGGCCGGGACTAGCGGGACCCATGAGCAGTTCTTC.

This chain uses TRBV28 with TRBJ2-2; D not resolved. This CDR3 has 11 amino acids. With 1 base removed from V and 7 bases from J, the gap between germline ends came to 1 base. The germline gives CDR1 MDHEN, CDR2 SYDVKM. CDR3: CASSLYGELFF. DNA for the CDR3: TGTGCCAGCAGTTTATACGGGGAGCTGTTTTTT.

The chain joins TRBV7-9 to TRBJ1-2, with 10 bases matching TRBD1. The length of the CDR3 is 14 residues. CDR1 is SEHNR and CDR2 is FQNEAQ in the germline V gene (reference sequence). J lost 8 bases, V lost 5 bases, and 8 bases had no gene match. The CDR3 nucleotides are TGTGCCAGCAGCGTTGCCGGGACAGGGGTGGGCTACACCTTC. Its translation is CASSVAGTGVGYTF.

As regards this clone: The conserved phenylalanine or tryptophan is not found at the CDR3 terminus, so this likely reflects a read error. The DNA is left out, because the CDR3 cannot be placed on it with certainty; the CDR3 is given as TCRdb lists it. The chain recombines TRBV6-4 with TRBJ2-4; the D call of TRBD2 is as the table states it, not checked on the DNA. The CDR3 length equals 10 residues, ends included. The germline V gene has CDR1 MRHNA and CDR2 SNTAGT. This chain's CDR3 is CAKARGGLNV.

This clone occurred a few times. The J gene is TRBJ2-7, the V gene TRBV7-9; D is uncertain. The ends were cut back, 2 bases at V and 5 bases at J, with 16 bases in the middle. The germline gives CDR1 SEHNR, CDR2 FQNEAQ (reference sequence). The CDR3 length is 15 residues. The chain's CDR3 is CASSLRNAAQDEQYF. The CDR3 DNA follows: TGTGCCAGCAGCTTACGGAATGCGGCCCAGGACGAGCAGTACTTC.

The genes are TRBV28 and TRBJ2-2; either TRBD1 or TRBD2 may supply D (5 bases each). Between the trimmed V and J ends, which lost 4 bases and 5 bases, there was a span of 14 bases. Per the germline V gene, CDR1 is MDHEN and CDR2 is SYDVKM. CDR3 length: 15 residues. The CDR3 DNA sequence: TGTGCCAGCAGTTCGGGTTTGGGGGTGACCGGGGAGCTGTTTTTT. It specifies CASSSGLGVTGELFF.

This chain joins TRBV14 and TRBJ1-4, with D possibly matching TRBD1 (6 bases). V gave up 4 bases and J gave up 8 bases, with 17 bases separating them. Germline loops: CDR1 SGHDN, CDR2 FVKESK. The CDR3 has 15 residues. The CDR3 nucleotides are TGTGCCAGCAGCCCCTCGAGGGGGGTGAGGGAAAAACTGTTTTTT. Amino acid sequence: CASSPSRGVREKLFF.

V gene TRBV6-5 combines with J gene TRBJ1-5; 7 bases agree with TRBD1. Germline trimming cut 2 bases from V and 2 bases from J; bases unmatched to any gene: 6. Looked up from germline, CDR1 is MNHEY and CDR2 is SVGAGI. This CDR3 is 16 amino acids long. The CDR3 DNA reads as TGTGCCAGCAGTTACCTCCGGGACAGTGGCAATCAGCCCCAGCATTTT. It yields the protein CASSYLRDSGNQPQHF.